This TCR beta chain originates from a study of OX40 agonist ivuxolimab in advanced cancers. Study overall: In this cohort, patients received ivuxolimab, an agonistic anti-OX40 (CD134) antibody. The eligibility criteria allowed prior anti-PD-1, anti-PD-L1 or anti-CTLA-4 therapy, and 40% had some. Regarding the study as a whole: Blood T cells, both CD4+ and CD8+, expanded clonally by week 6 at 0.1 to 3.0 mg/kg.

Profiled with immunoSEQ multiplex PCR; TCRdb holds only in-frame clones, not every one. The sample holds approximately 91,000 clones, around 87% seen once. Details on this clone: The target antigen is unknown.

The CDR3 consists of 12 residues. V was shortened by 4 bases and J by 5 bases, with 9 bases between the two germline ends. CDR1 is SGHDT, CDR2 YYEEEE, per germline. Sampled blood was obtained at baseline, cycle 4 day 1, and cycle 7 day 1. Sequences were derived from CD4+ or CD8+ T cells sorted from blood, sampled in a trial of the OX40 agonist ivuxolimab. The genes are TRBV5-6 and TRBJ1-2, with no clear D. The receptor's source is an adult with an advanced solid tumor such as melanoma, head and neck, liver or kidney cancer. CDR3 DNA sequence: TGTGCCAGCAGCACGACCGCGTATGGCTACACCTTC. Its translation is CASSTTAYGYTF.